This T cell receptor (beta chain) came from a study of blood T cell repertoires in COVID-19. The wider study: COVID-19 samples collected from the United States, Italy and Spain covered acute and convalescent phases. Sources were T cells, B-cell-depleted T cells, or PBMCs; the material itself was cDNA or gDNA.

The CDR3 consists of 14 residues. The germline V gene encodes CDR1 LNHDA and CDR2 SQIVND (reference sequence). Trimming left V 0 bases short and J 4 bases short, with 7 bases between. The assay was immunoSEQ multiplex PCR, and TCRdb's table has in-frame clones only and misses some. Of about 46,000 clones listed, 70% to 90% are singletons. Seattle patients were enrolled while actively infected and followed longitudinally. The TCR was taken from a woman older than 75 with COVID-19, enrolled during active disease. Sequenced material: peripheral blood. The rearrangement uses TRBV19 and TRBJ2-1, with TRBD2 as a possible D gene (6 bases). The CDR3 is CASSIDRGYNEQFF. The CDR3 DNA is TGTGCCAGTAGTATAGATCGGGGGTACAATGAGCAGTTCTTC.